A single sample gave rise to the 22 T cell receptor beta chains below, sequenced in a study of blood T cell repertoires in COVID-19. The repertoire was sequenced with immunoSEQ multiplex PCR; TCRdb's copy has only in-frame clones and lacks some. The top ten hold under 3% of the sample, which has 350,000 to 450,000 clones, 70% to 90% seen once. The sequencing sample was made of peripheral blood. These receptors were obtained from a human donor in a cohort sampled during active COVID-19.

V is TRBV28 and J is TRBJ1-6, with 12 bases that match TRBD1. Germline CDR1 reads MDHEN; CDR2 reads SYDVKM. Trimming took 1 base from V and 14 from J; bases not matched to a gene: 12. This CDR3 has 17 amino acids. This CDR3 reads CASSLFPGQGAGGALHF. In DNA form, the CDR3 reads TGTGCCAGCAGTTTATTCCCGGGACAGGGGGCAGGGGGGGCCCTCCACTTT. Full variable domain (missing parts from reference TRBV28 and TRBJ1-6): DVKVTQSSRYLVKRTGEKVFLECVQDMDHENMFWYRQDPGLGLRLIYFSYDVKMKEKGDIPEGYSVSREKKERFSLILESASTNQTSMYLCASSLFPGQGAGGALHFGNGTRLTVT.

The chain has TRBV5-5 and TRBJ2-4; 14 bases map to TRBD2. Germline-derived CDR1 and CDR2 are SGHKS and YYEKEE (reference sequence). The CDR3 is 16 residues long. Trimming at V came to 4 bases and at J to 5 bases, leaving 5 bases not matched to a gene. Written as DNA, the CDR3 is TGTGCCAGCAGCCTCGGACTAGCGGGGGGTGAAAACATTCAGTACTTC. Encoded protein: CASSLGLAGGENIQYF.

The chain uses TRBV10-1 and TRBJ2-1; a weak D match, TRBD1 (5 bases). The CDR3 is 15 residues long. CDR1 is WNHNN and CDR2 is SYGVQD in the germline V gene (reference sequence). Trimming shortened V by 8 bases and J by 7 bases, and 21 bases separated the two germline ends. The CDR3 nucleotides are TGCGCCAGCCTCTCCTTGATAGGACACCTGAATGAGCAGTTCTTC. Protein: CASLSLIGHLNEQFF.

The genes are TRBV15 and TRBJ1-2, with a tentative D call TRBD1 (5 bases). This CDR3 is built from 14 residues. Per the germline V gene, CDR1 is LNHNV and CDR2 is YYDKDF (reference sequence). Trimming pared 5 bases from V and 7 bases from J, leaving 17 bases between. CDR3 amino acids: CATSPYVGGSGYTF. The CDR3 nucleotides are TGTGCCACCAGCCCTTATGTGGGGGGATCTGGCTACACCTTC.

This clone was seen once. The chain employs TRBV5-8 and TRBJ2-5, with a weak D call TRBD2 (5 bases). Trimming removed 0 bases at V and 5 bases at J, with 23 bases between. Germline-derived CDR1 and CDR2 are SGHTS and YDEGEE. The CDR3 is 18 residues long. Here the CDR3 DNA reads TGTGCCAGCAGCTTGGCCAAGAAGGCCCCGGGATTTCAGGAGACCCAGTACTTC. It codes for CASSLAKKAPGFQETQYF.

The V and J genes are TRBV7-9 and TRBJ2-2; tentative D call: TRBD1 (5 bases). V lost 5 bases, J lost 5 bases, and 21 bases lay in between. Germline V lookup: CDR1 SEHNR, CDR2 FQNEAQ (reference sequence). The CDR3 contains 17 residues. The CDR3 reads CASSLPQDLFWTGELFF. The DNA of the CDR3 is TGTGCCAGCAGCCTCCCACAGGATTTATTTTGGACCGGGGAGCTGTTTTTT.

The chain employs TRBV21-1 and TRBJ1-4; the D segment call TRBD1 is taken from the table without a DNA check. TRBV21-1 is tagged as a pseudogene. The CDR3 extends over 16 amino acids. The CDR3 region is CASSKSETGKKEKLFF. CDR3 DNA sequence: TGTGCCAGCAGCAAGTCCGAGACAGGGAAGAAGGAAAAACTGTTTTTT.

The chain couples TRBV30 to TRBJ2-4, with D maybe TRBD1 (5 bases). Germline-derived CDR1 and CDR2 are GTSNPN and SVGIG (reference sequence). V gave up 0 bases and J gave up 8 bases, with 17 bases separating them. The CDR3 has 15 amino acids. As DNA, the CDR3 is TGTGCCTGGAGTGTACCGGGCAGGGCTATGGACATTCAGTACTTC. Translation gives CAWSVPGRAMDIQYF.

This clone is a singleton in its sample. The chain links TRBV6-5 to TRBJ1-3, with D maybe TRBD1 (5 bases). The germline V gene encodes CDR1 MNHEY and CDR2 SVGAGI. Trimming removed 5 bases from V and 0 bases from J, with 8 bases in between. The CDR3 loop spans 14 amino acids. The CDR3: CASSLGRSGNTIYF. In nucleotides, the CDR3 is TGTGCCAGCAGTCTGGGGCGCTCTGGAAACACCATATATTTT.

The gene calls are TRBV28 and TRBJ2-7; 10 nucleotides agree with TRBD1. V gave up 4 bases and J gave up 7 bases; unmatched junction bases: 4. Germline V gene data show CDR1 as MDHEN and CDR2 as SYDVKM. The CDR3 has 13 amino acids. The chain's CDR3 is CASSSPDRGEQYF. The CDR3 bases are TGTGCCAGCAGTTCCCCGGACAGGGGGGAGCAGTACTTC.

The chain uses TRBV27 and TRBJ1-1; the D gene is possibly TRBD1 (6 bases). Germline CDR1 MNHEY, CDR2 SMNVEV (reference sequence). The CDR3 extends over 17 amino acids. V lost 5 bases and J 3 bases, leaving 22 bases between the germline ends. The CDR3 is CASSPDRRTERDTEAFF. The CDR3 nucleotides are TGTGCCAGCAGTCCCGACAGGAGAACTGAAAGGGACACTGAAGCTTTCTTT.

CDR3 coding DNA: TGCGCCAGCAGTTCTGGACAGCTCACAGATACGCAGTATTTT. It translates to CASSSGQLTDTQYF. This chain joins TRBV5-1 and TRBJ2-3; perhaps TRBD1 as D (6 bases). CDR3 length: 14 residues. V shed 5 bases and J shed 2 bases, with 12 bases lying between them. Germline values: CDR1 SGHRS, CDR2 YFSETQ.

This chain connects TRBV4-2 to TRBJ2-3, with 10 bases aligning to TRBD2. The V and J ends lost 0 bases and 10 bases, in that order; junction bases with no gene match: 10. Germline loops: CDR1 LGHNA, CDR2 YNFKEQ. The length of the CDR3 is 16 residues. CDR3 in amino acids: CASSQEVAGGTGPQYF. Here the CDR3 DNA reads TGTGCCAGCAGCCAAGAGGTAGCGGGGGGAACGGGGCCGCAGTATTTT.

The genes are TRBV7-8 and TRBJ2-1; the match to TRBD2 covers 10 bases. Unmatched junction bases numbered 12, after V lost 1 base and J lost 9 bases. The germline CDR1 and CDR2 sequences are SGHVS and FQNEAQ. CDR3 length equals 17 residues. The CDR3 DNA reads as TGTGCCAGCAGCTTAGTGATCCTTAGCGGGGGGTCTGGTGAGCAGTTCTTC. Translation gives CASSLVILSGGSGEQFF.

The chain has TRBV3-1 (or the pseudogene TRBV3-2) and TRBJ1-1, with 9 bases aligning to TRBD1. With V trimmed by 1 base and J by 13 bases, 4 bases remained unmatched. This CDR3 is built from 12 residues. Germline assignment: CDR1 LGHDT and CDR2 YNNKEL (reference sequence). The CDR3 bases are TGTGCCAGCAGCCAAGTCCCGGGACAGGGTTTCTTT. Its protein is CASSQVPGQGFF.

The chain recombines TRBV19 with TRBJ2-2, with D tentatively TRBD1 (5 bases). This CDR3 region has 15 residues. Per germline, CDR1 LNHDA and CDR2 SQIVND (reference sequence). Between the trimmed V and J ends, which lost 4 bases and 7 bases, there was a span of 16 bases. The CDR3 is CASSNPGSVVGELFF. In nucleotides, the CDR3 is TGTGCCAGTAGTAATCCAGGGTCCGTCGTCGGGGAGCTGTTTTTT.

CDR3 DNA: TGCGCCAGCAGCCTCTCCGGGGGAGTTGTAAATGAGCAGTTCTTC. Encoded protein: CASSLSGGVVNEQFF. The gene calls are TRBV5-1 and TRBJ2-1; TRBD2 might be the D (6 bases). Germline V lookup: CDR1 SGHRS, CDR2 YFSETQ. This CDR3 has 15 amino acids. With 4 bases removed from V and 7 bases from J, the gap between germline ends came to 18 bases. Based on the CDR3 plus reference TRBV5-1 and TRBJ2-1, the full variable domain is KAGVTQTPRYLIKTRGQQVTLSCSPISGHRSVSWYQQTPGQGLQFLFEYFSETQRNKGNFPGRFSGRQFSNSRSEMNVSTLELGDSALYLCASSLSGGVVNEQFFGPGTRLTVL.

V usage is TRBV28 and J usage is TRBJ1-4; D unclear. This CDR3 is 15 amino acids long. V lost 3 bases and J 6 bases, leaving 14 bases between the germline ends. CDR1 MDHEN and CDR2 SYDVKM come from the germline V gene. This chain's CDR3 is CASSLAGNEDEKLFF. CDR3 coding DNA: TGTGCCAGCAGTTTGGCGGGGAACGAAGATGAAAAACTGTTTTTT.

This chain joins TRBV6-5 and TRBJ1-2; perhaps TRBD1 as D (6 bases). Trimming pared 7 bases from V and 5 bases from J, leaving 14 bases between. The CDR3 totals 13 residues. The germline V gene has CDR1 MNHEY and CDR2 SVGAGI. CDR3: CASKRTGWYGYTF. The CDR3 coding sequence is TGTGCCAGCAAACGAACAGGGTGGTATGGCTACACCTTC.

The J gene is TRBJ2-7, the V gene TRBV2; the match to TRBD2 covers 8 bases. The CDR3 consists of 15 residues. Germline assignment: CDR1 SNHLY and CDR2 FYNNEI. The J segment lost 1 base and the V segment lost 6 bases, leaving 8 bases of the junction unmatched. CDR3 residues: CASSPRTSSSYEQYF. DNA for the CDR3: TGTGCCAGCAGCCCCCGGACTAGCTCGTCCTACGAGCAGTACTTC.

This clone was observed a handful of times. This chain connects TRBV9 to TRBJ2-3, with D perhaps matching TRBD1 (6 bases). Germline V lookup: CDR1 SGDLS, CDR2 YYNGEE. This CDR3 region has 16 residues. The V end was cut by 0 bases, the J end by 2 bases, with 13 bases between. Here the CDR3 DNA reads TGTGCCAGCAGCGTAGGAAACCAGGGGTTCACAGATACGCAGTATTTT. Amino acid sequence: CASSVGNQGFTDTQYF.

This rearrangement joins TRBV5-4 to TRBJ2-7, with TRBD1 as a possible D gene (6 bases). Per the germline V gene, CDR1 is SGHNT and CDR2 is YYREEE (reference sequence). V was cut by 5 bases and J by 2 bases, with 11 bases left in between. The CDR3 extends over 13 amino acids. The CDR3 reads CASSYRDTYEQYF. The CDR3 region has the DNA TGTGCCAGCAGTTACCGGGACACCTACGAGCAGTACTTC.